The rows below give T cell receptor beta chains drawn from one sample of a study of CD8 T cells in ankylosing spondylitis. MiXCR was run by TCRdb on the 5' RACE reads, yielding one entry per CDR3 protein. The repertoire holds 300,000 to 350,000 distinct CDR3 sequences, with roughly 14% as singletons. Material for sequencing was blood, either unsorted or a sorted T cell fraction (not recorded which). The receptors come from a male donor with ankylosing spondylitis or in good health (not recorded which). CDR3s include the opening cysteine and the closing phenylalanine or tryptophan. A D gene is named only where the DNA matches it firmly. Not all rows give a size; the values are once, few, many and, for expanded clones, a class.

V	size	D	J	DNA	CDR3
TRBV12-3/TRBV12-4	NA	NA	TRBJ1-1	TGTGCCAGCAGTGATGGAGGGGAAGCTTTCTTT	CASSDGGEAFF
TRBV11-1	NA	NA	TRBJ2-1	TGTGCCAGCAGCTTAGAAGAGGAGGGTAATGAGCAGTTCTTC	CASSLEEEGNEQFF
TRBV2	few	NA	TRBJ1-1	TGTGCCAGCAGTCCACAGGGAGTCCCTGAAGCTTTCTTT	CASSPQGVPEAFF
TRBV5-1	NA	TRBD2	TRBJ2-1	TGCGCCAGCAGCTTCCTCGGGACTAGCGGGAGTTACAATGAGCAGTTCTTC	CASSFLGTSGSYNEQFF
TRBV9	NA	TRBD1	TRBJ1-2	TGTGCCAGCAGCGTAAGCGGACAGGGAGAAGGCTACACCTTC	CASSVSGQGEGYTF
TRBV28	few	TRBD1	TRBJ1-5	TGTGCCAGCAGATTACAGGGGGCGGAGGGGTACAATCAGCCCCAGCATTTT	CASRLQGAEGYNQPQHF
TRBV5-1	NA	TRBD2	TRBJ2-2	TGCGCCAGCGCGGGCCCTAGCGGAATGAACACCGGGGAGCTGTTTTTT	CASAGPSGMNTGELFF
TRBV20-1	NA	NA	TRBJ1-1	TGCAGTGCCGGGCCGGGGGGTAACACTGAAGCTTTCTTT	CSAGPGGNTEAFF
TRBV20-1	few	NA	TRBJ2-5	TGCAGTGCCCCGAGCCTGATTAGGGAGACCCAGTACTTC	CSAPSLIRETQYF
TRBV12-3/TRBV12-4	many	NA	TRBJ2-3	TGTGCCAGCTCCCCCACAGATACGCAGTATTTT	CASSPTDTQYF
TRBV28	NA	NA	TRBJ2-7	TGTGCCAGCAGTCTCCCGGGGCAGTACTTC	CASSLPGQYF
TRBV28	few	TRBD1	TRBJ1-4	TGTGCCAGCAGGGGAGCCGCAGGGGGGGCTAATGAAAAACTGTTTTTT	CASRGAAGGANEKLFF
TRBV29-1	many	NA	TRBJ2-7	TGCAGCGTTGGAGAGGGCTACGAGCAGTACTTC	CSVGEGYEQYF
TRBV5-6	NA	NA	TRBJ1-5	TGTGCCAGCAGCCTTACAGGTCGGTATCAGCCCCAGCATTTT	CASSLTGRYQPQHF
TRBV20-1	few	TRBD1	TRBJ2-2	TGCAGTGCTAGAGACCCCGGGACAGGGGACACCGGGGAGCTGTTTTTT	CSARDPGTGDTGELFF
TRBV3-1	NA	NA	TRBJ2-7	TGTGCCAGCAGCCAAGGGGCGGGGGCCCGCGAGCAGTACTTC	CASSQGAGAREQYF
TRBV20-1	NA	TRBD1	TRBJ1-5	TGCAGTGCTAGAGAGCAGGGGGTCTTGGGGAATCAGCCCCAGCATTTT	CSAREQGVLGNQPQHF
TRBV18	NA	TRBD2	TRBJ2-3	TGTGCCAGCTCACCGGGACTAGCGGGAGCCGCAGATACGCAGTATTTT	CASSPGLAGAADTQYF
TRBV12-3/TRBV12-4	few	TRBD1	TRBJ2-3	TGTGCCAGCAGTCCACTTGCAGGGGGCATAACAGATACGCAGTATTTT	CASSPLAGGITDTQYF
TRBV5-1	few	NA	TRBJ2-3	TGCGCCAGCAGCTTGGCGGGAAACACAGATACGCAGTATTTT	CASSLAGNTDTQYF
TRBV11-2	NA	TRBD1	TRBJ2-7	TGTGCCAGCAGCATCGGACAGGCCCCCCGATACGAGCAGTACTTC	CASSIGQAPRYEQYF
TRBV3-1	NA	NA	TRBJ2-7	TGTGCCAGCAGCCAACTCGTAGCGACGGGCGAGCAGTACTTC	CASSQLVATGEQYF
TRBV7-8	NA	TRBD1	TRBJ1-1	TGTGCCAGCATCCCAGGGGGGGGAACTGAAGCTTTCTTT	CASIPGGGTEAFF
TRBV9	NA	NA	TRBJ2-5	TGTGCCAGCAGCGGTTCCCCGGGTCCAGAGGAGACCCAGTACTTC	CASSGSPGPEETQYF